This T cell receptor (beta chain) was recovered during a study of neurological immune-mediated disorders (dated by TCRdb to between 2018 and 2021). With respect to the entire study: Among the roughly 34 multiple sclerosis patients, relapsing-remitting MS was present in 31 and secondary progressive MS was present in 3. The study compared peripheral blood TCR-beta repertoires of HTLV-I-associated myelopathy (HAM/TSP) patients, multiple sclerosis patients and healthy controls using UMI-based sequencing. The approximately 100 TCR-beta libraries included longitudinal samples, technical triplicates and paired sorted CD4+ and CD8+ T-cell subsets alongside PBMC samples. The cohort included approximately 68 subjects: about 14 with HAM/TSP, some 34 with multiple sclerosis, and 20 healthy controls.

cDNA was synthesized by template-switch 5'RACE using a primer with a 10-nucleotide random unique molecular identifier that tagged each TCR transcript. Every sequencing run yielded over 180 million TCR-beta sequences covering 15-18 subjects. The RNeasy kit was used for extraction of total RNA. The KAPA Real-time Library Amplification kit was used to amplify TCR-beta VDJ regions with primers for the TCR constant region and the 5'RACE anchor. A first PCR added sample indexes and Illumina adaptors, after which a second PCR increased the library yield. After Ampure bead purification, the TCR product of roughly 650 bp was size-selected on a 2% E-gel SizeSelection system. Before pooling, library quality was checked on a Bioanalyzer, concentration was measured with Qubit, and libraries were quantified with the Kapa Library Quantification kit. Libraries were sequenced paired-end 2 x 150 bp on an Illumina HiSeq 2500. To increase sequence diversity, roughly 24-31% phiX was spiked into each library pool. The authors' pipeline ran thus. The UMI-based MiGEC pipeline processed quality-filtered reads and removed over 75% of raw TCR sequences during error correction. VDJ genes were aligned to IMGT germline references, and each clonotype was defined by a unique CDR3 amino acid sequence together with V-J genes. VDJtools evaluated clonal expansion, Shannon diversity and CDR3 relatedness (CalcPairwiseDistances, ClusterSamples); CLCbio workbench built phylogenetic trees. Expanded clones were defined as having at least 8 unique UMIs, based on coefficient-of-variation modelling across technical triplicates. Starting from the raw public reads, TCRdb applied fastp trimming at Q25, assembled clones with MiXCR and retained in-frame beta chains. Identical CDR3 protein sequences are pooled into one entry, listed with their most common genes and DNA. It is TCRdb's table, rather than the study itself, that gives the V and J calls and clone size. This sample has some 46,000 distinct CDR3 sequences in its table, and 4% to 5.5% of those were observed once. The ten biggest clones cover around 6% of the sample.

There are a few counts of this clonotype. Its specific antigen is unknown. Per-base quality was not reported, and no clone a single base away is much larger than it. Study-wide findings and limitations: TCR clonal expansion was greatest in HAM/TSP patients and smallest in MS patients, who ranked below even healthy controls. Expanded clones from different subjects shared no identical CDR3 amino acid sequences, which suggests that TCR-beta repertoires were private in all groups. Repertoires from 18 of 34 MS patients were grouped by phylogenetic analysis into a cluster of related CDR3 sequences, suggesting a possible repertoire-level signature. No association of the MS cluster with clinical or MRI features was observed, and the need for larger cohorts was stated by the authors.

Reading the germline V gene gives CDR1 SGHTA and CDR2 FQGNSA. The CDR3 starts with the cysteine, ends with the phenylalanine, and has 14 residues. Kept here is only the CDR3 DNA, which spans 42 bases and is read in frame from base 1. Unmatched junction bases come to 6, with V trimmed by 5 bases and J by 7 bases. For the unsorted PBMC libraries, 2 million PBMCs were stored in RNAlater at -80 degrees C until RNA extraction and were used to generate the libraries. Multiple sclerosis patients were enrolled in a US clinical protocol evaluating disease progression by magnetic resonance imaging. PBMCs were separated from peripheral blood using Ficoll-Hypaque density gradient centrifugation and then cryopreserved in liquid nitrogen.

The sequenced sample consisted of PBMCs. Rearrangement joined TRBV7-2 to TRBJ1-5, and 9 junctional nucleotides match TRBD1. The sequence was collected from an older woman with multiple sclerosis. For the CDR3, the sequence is CASSLTGGGQPQHF. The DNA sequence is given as TGTGCCAGCAGCCTTACAGGGGGCGGACAGCCCCAGCATTTT. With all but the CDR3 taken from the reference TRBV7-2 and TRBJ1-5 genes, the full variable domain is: GAGVSQSPSNKVTEKGKDVELRCDPISGHTALYWYRQSLGQGLEFLIYFQGNSAPDKSGLPSDRFSAERTGGSVSTLTIQRTQQEDSAVYLCASSLTGGGQPQHFGDGTRLSIL.